The 11 T cell receptor beta chains presented below share a single source sample, sequenced in a study of shared clonotypes between healthy human individuals. Method: immunoSEQ multiplex PCR; TCRdb's copy keeps in-frame clones and lacks some. This sample carries 2.3 million or so clones, just over 90% of them seen once, and the ten largest clones take approximately 0.4%. Material for sequencing was naive CD4+ T cells from PBMCs. The subset denotes: CD45RA+ positively selected. These receptors were obtained from a man younger than 35 in good health. Some clones in this sample may be carry-over from other donors' samples.

This rearrangement joins TRBV5-4 to TRBJ2-5; D uncertain. The CDR3 runs to 14 residues. Trimming pared 0 bases from V and 4 bases from J, leaving 10 bases between. CDR1 SGHNT and CDR2 YYREEE come from the germline V gene (reference sequence). The CDR3 here is CASSLGLVGETQYF. CDR3 DNA: TGTGCCAGCAGCTTGGGACTTGTGGGAGAGACCCAGTACTTC.

The rearrangement uses TRBV5-1 and TRBJ1-1, with no clear D. The CDR3 runs 15 residues. Germline V gene sequence: CDR1 SGHRS, CDR2 YFSETQ. V lost 0 bases and J lost 3, with 12 bases in between. The CDR3 nucleotides are TGCGCCAGCAGCTTGGGGCCTCCTGGGCACACTGAAGCTTTCTTT. Its translation is CASSLGPPGHTEAFF.

The chain recombines TRBV28 with TRBJ2-1; D not certain. V lost 3 bases and J lost 6, with 3 bases in between. This CDR3 is 11 amino acids long. Germline V lookup: CDR1 MDHEN, CDR2 SYDVKM. DNA of the CDR3: TGTGCCAGCAGTTTTATCAATGAGCAGTTCTTC. It is translated as CASSFINEQFF.

This clone was observed a handful of times. V gene TRBV18 combines with J gene TRBJ1-2; D call uncertain. V shed 3 bases and J shed 2 bases, with 13 bases lying between them. This CDR3 has 15 amino acids. Germline CDR1 KGHSH, CDR2 LQKENI. Here the CDR3 reads CASSPIEGTNYGYTF. The CDR3 coding sequence is TGTGCCAGCTCACCGATCGAGGGAACCAACTATGGCTACACCTTC.

The rearrangement joins TRBV4-1 to TRBJ1-1; D is ambiguous. The CDR3 has 17 residues. CDR1 is MGHRA, CDR2 YSYEKL, per germline. Deletions cut 1 base from V and 7 bases from J, with 22 bases between. CDR3 in DNA: TGCGCCAGCAGCCAAGCCCCGGGTAGGGTTGGCCCCAATGAAGCTTTCTTT. This translates into CASSQAPGRVGPNEAFF.

Only one count was recorded for this clone. The genes are TRBV5-4 and TRBJ2-1; D might be TRBD2 (6 bases). Germline values: CDR1 SGHNT, CDR2 YYREEE (reference sequence). CDR3 length: 15 amino acids. V lost 4 bases, J lost 9 bases, and 20 bases lay in between. The CDR3 bases are TGTGCCAGCAGCAAGGACCGGGACTTTGGGCTTGAGCAGTTCTTC. Translating gives CASSKDRDFGLEQFF.

The rearrangement uses TRBV28 and TRBJ1-2, with unresolved D. CDR3 length: 15 residues. Germline CDR1 MDHEN, CDR2 SYDVKM. The V end lost 8 bases, the J end lost 0 bases, and 16 bases lay between the germline ends. CDR3 DNA sequence: TGTGCCAGCGGGTCAATCGGGCAGACTAACTATGGCTACACCTTC. Amino acid sequence: CASGSIGQTNYGYTF.

The chain combines TRBV6-6 with TRBJ2-5; a weak D match, TRBD2 (6 bases). Trimming took 0 bases from V and 4 from J, leaving 12 bases between them. Germline CDR1 reads MNHNY; CDR2 reads SVGAGI (reference sequence). The CDR3 runs 15 residues. The CDR3 spells CASSYSSGVLETQYF. Written as DNA, the CDR3 is TGTGCCAGCAGTTACTCATCGGGAGTTCTAGAGACCCAGTACTTC.

The chain links TRBV5-1 to TRBJ2-5; D gene unclear. V was clipped by 8 bases and J by 0 bases, with 5 bases between them. Germline V gene data show CDR1 as SGHRS and CDR2 as YFSETQ. The CDR3 is 11 residues long. The CDR3 here is CASGHQETQYF. The CDR3 DNA reads TGCGCCAGTGGCCACCAAGAGACCCAGTACTTC.

The chain joins TRBV9 to TRBJ2-7; D could derive from TRBD1 or TRBD2 (6 bases each). This CDR3 region has 15 residues. The ends were cut back, 4 bases at V and 6 bases at J, with 20 bases in the middle. Germline V gene sequence: CDR1 SGDLS, CDR2 YYNGEE. CDR3 DNA: TGTGCCAGCAGCCCTGGGGGGCACAGGGAGTCCGAGCAGTACTTC. Encoded protein: CASSPGGHRESEQYF.

The chain carries TRBV6-6 and TRBJ1-4; D gene unclear. V was cut by 0 bases and J by 7 bases, with 15 bases left in between. CDR3 length: 16 amino acids. Germline CDR1 is MNHNY and CDR2 is SVGAGI (reference sequence). The CDR3 DNA reads as TGTGCCAGCAGTTACTCCCCAGCGCAACTTGGTGAAAAACTGTTTTTT. Its translation: CASSYSPAQLGEKLFF.